This T cell receptor beta chain came from a study of vaccination effects on CD4 cells after COVID-19 (dated by TCRdb to 2021 to 2024). Turning to the overall study: Participants received two doses of either the BNT162b2 or the mRNA-1273 mRNA SARS-CoV-2 vaccine. The study compared SARS-CoV-2 spike-specific CD4+ TCR repertoires before and after mRNA vaccination in COVID-19 convalescent patients and infection-naive vaccine recipients. A total of 10 COVID-19 convalescent patients and a handful of SARS-CoV-2-naive healthy vaccine recipients were included in the full study. Cultures from other donors in the study were sequenced using the Oncomine TCR Beta short-read assay on an Illumina iSeq 100. General conclusions and limits of the study: Among healthy vaccine recipients, nearly all vaccine-induced clones were SARS-CoV-2 mono-reactive, and just 1 of 255 was cross-reactive with common cold coronaviruses. Both infection-induced and vaccine-induced clones contracted markedly at late post-vaccination timepoints, which is consistent with waning T cell responses. Limitations of the study were the small number of convalescent patients and the absence of early post-infection timepoints.

As to this clone: What antigen it recognizes has not been identified. It has no much larger one-base neighbor in the sample; base qualities were not kept.

To identify antigen-specific CD4+ T cell clonotypes by their expansion, the ViraFEST assay first stimulated PBMC with viral peptide pools and then applied TCR sequencing. After approximately 11 days of culture, CD4+ T cells were isolated with the EasySep CD4+ T cell isolation kit. Healthy vaccine recipients had no prior SARS-CoV-2 infection, confirmed by negative nucleocapsid antibodies before and after vaccination. A few million PBMC per well were cultured with approximately 10 ug/ml peptides in IMDM containing approximately 4.7% human AB serum, approximately 10 IU/ml IL-2 and gentamicin. On days 3 and 7, half of the culture medium was replaced with fresh IL-2-containing medium. Unless otherwise noted, each peptide stimulation condition was cultured in triplicate wells. Using Ficoll-Paque Plus gradient centrifugation, PBMC were separated from whole blood and then either used fresh or cryopreserved at -140C. The overlapping peptide pools covered the spike proteins of SARS-CoV-2 and of the common cold coronaviruses HCoV-NL63, HCoV-OC43 and HCoV-229E. Genomic DNA was extracted from cultured CD4+ T cells with the QIAamp micro DNA kit.

CDR1 and CDR2 were assigned from the germline V gene (reference sequence) as WNHNN and SYGVQD. Cut back by 4 bases and 6 bases, the V and J ends lie 4 bases apart. The CDR3 sequence holds 12 residues, the cysteine and phenylalanine included. Only CDR3 DNA remains: 36 bases, in frame from the first base. The library was built by means of the immunoSEQ multiplex PCR assay. DNA from the cultured and isolated CD4+ T cells underwent TCR beta CDR3 sequencing. The original pipeline was this. Non-productive TCR sequences were discarded, and reads were trimmed to the CDR3 region, with only CDR3s of 7 or more amino acids retained. The MANAFEST web app was used to pick out antigen-specific clonotypes by comparing their expansion in peptide wells with that in reference cultures. Positive clones required FDR<0.05 expansion versus reference and all other wells, odds ratio above 5, and frequency above 0.1% in two replicate wells. Cross-reactive clonotypes were defined as significantly expanded in SARS-CoV-2 spike wells and in at least one common cold coronavirus spike condition. Using the stringdist R package, CDR3 similarity was measured by Levenshtein distance, and unrooted trees were constructed with ape in R 3.6.1. As stored in TCRdb, this immuneACCESS dataset retains in-frame rearrangements with V and J assigned. A fraction of the clones does not appear; measured against another copy, unresolved V genes explain less than half of the discrepancy, and the remainder lacks a known reason. That table gives V, J and clone size, and the DNA gave D and trimming. Recorded for this sample are roughly 76,000 clones; roughly four fifths of them occurred a single time. The ten largest clones take up approximately 1.7% of the sample.

The rearrangement combines TRBV10-1 with TRBJ1-6; the D gene is unclear. The sequenced sample was CD4+ T cells from PBMCs cultured with HCoV-229E spike peptides, obtained before COVID-19 vaccination. The cell subset or site label on this specimen signifies: HCoV-229E spike overlapping peptide pool stimulation. This TCR derives from a human donor who received a COVID-19 vaccine. The CDR3 sequence is CASSGFNSPLHF. The DNA sequence is as follows: TGCGCCAGCAGTGGGTTTAATTCACCCCTCCACTTT.